One and the same sample provided the 27 T cell receptor beta chains below, sequenced in a study of cytotoxic CD8 clonotypes in ibrutinib-treated CLL. Data came from immunoSEQ multiplex PCR; TCRdb stores just in-frame clones and leaves some out. The sample records approximately 50,000 clones, around 68% being singletons. This specimen consisted of PBMCs, obtained after 12 months of ibrutinib treatment. These receptors all stem from a human donor with chronic lymphocytic leukemia.

This clone was seen a few times. The rearrangement uses TRBV30 and TRBJ1-2; no clear D. Trimming cost V 5 bases and J 6 bases, with 25 bases left between them. The CDR3 has 16 amino acids. Germline V gene sequence: CDR1 GTSNPN, CDR2 SVGIG (reference sequence). CDR3 bases: TGTGCCTGGGAGCGGCTCGGGAACAGACCATCGAATGGCTACACCTTC. Its protein product is CAWERLGNRPSNGYTF.

V gene TRBV25-1 combines with J gene TRBJ1-2, with a tentative D call TRBD1 (5 bases). This CDR3 is built from 11 residues. V lost 5 bases to trimming and J lost 7 bases, with 8 bases between them. Germline V lookup: CDR1 MGHDK, CDR2 SYGVNS. CDR3: CASSLGAGYTF. The CDR3 bases are TGTGCCAGCAGTTTAGGGGCTGGCTACACCTTC.

The chain is built from TRBV29-1 and TRBJ1-4; D gene uncertain. Per germline, CDR1 SQVTM and CDR2 ANQGSEA. This CDR3 contains 12 residues. V was shortened by 4 bases and J by 2 bases, with 5 bases between the two germline ends. CDR3: CSVASTNEKLFF. CDR3 bases: TGCAGCGTTGCCAGCACTAATGAAAAACTGTTTTTT.

This clone showed up just a few times. The chain carries TRBV6-5 and TRBJ2-1; D gene unclear. CDR1 MNHEY and CDR2 SVGAGI come from the germline V gene. CDR3 size: 16 residues. V lost 3 bases and J 6 bases, leaving 18 bases between the germline ends. CDR3 nucleotide sequence: TGTGCCAGCAGTTATTCCGGATCACAAAGGTCCAATGAGCAGTTCTTC. Translated: CASSYSGSQRSNEQFF.

The chain couples TRBV19 to TRBJ2-3, with 10 bases aligning to TRBD2. This CDR3 is 16 amino acids long. The V segment lost 4 bases and the J segment 2 bases; nucleotides outside the gene matches: 6. Germline values: CDR1 LNHDA, CDR2 SQIVND (reference sequence). CDR3 residues: CASSRGLASSTDTQYF. The CDR3 DNA reads as TGTGCCAGTAGTAGGGGACTAGCGAGTTCCACAGATACGCAGTATTTT.

This clone was seen a few times. J is TRBJ1-4 and V is TRBV7-9, with 9 bases that match TRBD1. Trimming removed 5 bases from V and 14 bases from J; junction bases left unmatched: 15. Germline V gives CDR1 SEHNR, CDR2 FQNEAQ (reference sequence). There are 15 residues in the CDR3. CDR3 coding DNA: TGTGCCAGCAGCGGAAGGGACAGGGTAAATGATGGGCTGTTTTTT. Its translation is CASSGRDRVNDGLFF.

V usage is TRBV27 and J usage is TRBJ1-5, with 9 positions matching TRBD1. Germline CDR1 is MNHEY and CDR2 is SMNVEV (reference sequence). This CDR3 is 14 amino acids long. V lost 5 bases to trimming and J lost 5 bases; unmatched junction nucleotides: 4. CDR3 protein: CASSPQGAHQPQHF. The DNA of the CDR3 is TGTGCCAGCAGTCCACAGGGGGCTCATCAGCCCCAGCATTTT.

This clone came up a few times. The chain carries TRBV7-3 and TRBJ2-2; 7 bases are shared with TRBD2. After removal of 3 bases from V and 0 bases from J, the junction contained 4 bases not matched to a gene. The CDR3 is 16 residues long. Germline assignment: CDR1 SGHTA and CDR2 FQGTGA. The CDR3 bases are TGTGCCAGCAGCTTGTCGGGGGGAACGAACACCGGGGAGCTGTTTTTT. Its protein product is CASSLSGGTNTGELFF.

This sequence joins TRBV6-1 and TRBJ1-2, with D maybe TRBD1 (6 bases). Germline assignment: CDR1 MNHNS and CDR2 SASEGT. V lost 3 bases and J 2 bases, leaving 16 bases between the germline ends. The CDR3 has 16 amino acids. CDR3 nucleotide sequence: TGTGCCAGCAGTGATTTGGGGGCCCTTTGGAACTATGGCTACACCTTC. Amino acids: CASSDLGALWNYGYTF.

The chain joins TRBV4-2 to TRBJ1-4; maybe TRBD1 (6 bases). Trimming took 1 base from V and 7 from J, leaving 13 bases between them. Looked up from germline, CDR1 is LGHNA and CDR2 is YNFKEQ. This CDR3 has 15 amino acids. Written as DNA, the CDR3 is TGTGCCAGCAGCCAAGGAGCGGGGGGCCGTGAAAAACTGTTTTTT. Encoded protein: CASSQGAGGREKLFF.

This clone was observed a few times. The genes are TRBV2 and TRBJ2-7; TRBD1 agrees at 7 bases. This CDR3 is 13 amino acids long. Germline V gene data show CDR1 as SNHLY and CDR2 as FYNNEI. Trimming cost V 6 bases and J 5 bases; bases outside gene matches: 7. This chain's CDR3 is CASRMTGSHEQYF. CDR3 DNA sequence: TGTGCCAGCAGAATGACAGGGTCACACGAGCAGTACTTC.

The CDR3 here is CASSLVGGSTDTQYF. The CDR3 DNA reads TGTGCCAGCAGCTTAGTAGGCGGCAGCACAGATACGCAGTATTTT. The chain combines TRBV7-9 with TRBJ2-3, with no clear D. CDR1 and CDR2 from the germline V gene are SEHNR and FQNEAQ (reference sequence). The CDR3 contains 15 residues. V was cut by 1 base and J by 0 bases, with 8 bases left in between.

This chain links TRBV7-3 with TRBJ2-1, with a weak D call TRBD2 (7 bases). The CDR3 sequence is 16 residues long. Trimming removed 5 bases from V and 7 bases from J, with 21 bases in between. Germline V CDR1 and CDR2: SGHTA, FQGTGA. DNA of the CDR3: TGTGCCAGCAGCCCCCCTGGCGGGGGCCAAGGGAATGAGCAGTTCTTC. Amino acids: CASSPPGGGQGNEQFF.

The J gene is TRBJ1-6, the V gene TRBV6-6; D ambiguous. Per germline, CDR1 MNHNY and CDR2 SVGAGI (reference sequence). V dropped 7 bases and J dropped 7 bases, with 20 bases sitting between them. The CDR3 is 16 amino acids. CDR3 sequence reads: CASTDSSGVRNSPLHF. The CDR3 bases are TGTGCCAGCACCGATTCATCCGGGGTCAGGAATTCACCCCTCCACTTT.

This clone has a single count. The gene calls are TRBV27 and TRBJ2-1; 11 nucleotides match TRBD1. The CDR3 spans 16 residues. Germline CDR1 reads MNHEY; CDR2 reads SMNVEV (reference sequence). V lost 3 bases to trimming and J lost 5 bases; unmatched junction nucleotides: 6. The CDR3 sequence: CASSFRRTGGHNEQFF. In DNA, the CDR3 is TGTGCCAGCAGTTTCCGAAGGACAGGGGGCCACAATGAGCAGTTCTTC.

This clone was recorded a few times. V usage is TRBV5-1 and J usage is TRBJ2-7; TRBD2 might be the D (6 bases). The V end lost 2 bases, the J end lost 2 bases, and 14 bases lay between the germline ends. Germline loops: CDR1 SGHRS, CDR2 YFSETQ. The CDR3 sequence is 15 residues long. Here the CDR3 DNA reads TGCGCCAGCAGCTTTTATAGCGGATCCCCCTACGAGCAGTACTTC. Protein sequence: CASSFYSGSPYEQYF.

CDR3 sequence (DNA): TGTGCCAGCTCACCCGGGAGCAGGTCGACAAATCAGCCCCAGCATTTT. Protein sequence: CASSPGSRSTNQPQHF. The rearrangement uses TRBV18 and TRBJ1-5; the D is unclear. The V gene's germline CDR1 is KGHSH and CDR2 LQKENI. Deletions cut 3 bases from V and 4 bases from J, with 16 bases between. This CDR3 has 16 amino acids.

The chain is built from TRBV2 and TRBJ2-3; TRBD2 is a possible D gene (6 bases). The CDR3 has 15 residues. Trimming shortened V by 7 bases and J by 1 base, and 15 bases separated the two germline ends. Per germline, CDR1 SNHLY and CDR2 FYNNEI. The CDR3 spells CASTALAIGTDTQYF. The DNA of the CDR3 is TGTGCCAGCACGGCACTAGCAATCGGCACAGATACGCAGTATTTT.

V gene TRBV7-2 combines with J gene TRBJ2-7; 7 bases agree with TRBD2. CDR3 length: 14 residues. V shed 5 bases, J shed 0 bases, and the junction held 4 bases outside the gene matches. Germline CDR1 is SGHTA and CDR2 is FQGNSA. The CDR3 DNA sequence: TGTGCCAGCAGCGAGCGACTAGCCTCCTACGAGCAGTACTTC. This encodes CASSERLASYEQYF. The full variable domain, with the rest looked up from reference TRBV7-2 and TRBJ2-7, is GAGVSQSPSNKVTEKGKDVELRCDPISGHTALYWYRQSLGQGLEFLIYFQGNSAPDKSGLPSDRFSAERTGGSVSTLTIQRTQQEDSAVYLCASSERLASYEQYFGPGTRLTVT.

The V gene is TRBV18, the J gene TRBJ1-2, with D possibly matching TRBD1 (5 bases). The CDR3 covers 14 residues. The V and J ends lost 0 bases and 7 bases respectively, with 12 bases between them. The V gene's germline CDR1 is KGHSH and CDR2 LQKENI. The CDR3 sequence is CASSPPGAMSGYTF. The CDR3 coding sequence is TGTGCCAGCTCACCACCTGGGGCAATGAGTGGCTACACCTTC.

This clone showed up just a few times. The V call is TRBV29-1, the J call TRBJ1-1; D remains unclear. The CDR3 has 11 residues. Germline CDR1 and CDR2: SQVTM and ANQGSEA. V was pared by 7 bases and J by 0 bases, with 6 bases between. The CDR3 sequence is CSAAVNTEAFF. CDR3 sequence (DNA): TGCAGCGCCGCGGTGAACACTGAAGCTTTCTTT.

The rearrangement joins TRBV19 to TRBJ2-5; possibly TRBD1 for D (6 bases). This CDR3 is built from 15 residues. Germline assignment: CDR1 LNHDA and CDR2 SQIVND (reference sequence). Trimming cost V 4 bases and J 5 bases, with 17 bases left between them. In DNA, the CDR3 is TGTGCCAGTAGTAGCCGGGACACGCAACGGGAGACCCAGTACTTC. Translated, it gives CASSSRDTQRETQYF.

The V gene is TRBV4-2, the J gene TRBJ2-5, with TRBD2 matching over 11 bases. CDR3 length: 16 amino acids. The trim removed 1 base at V and 5 bases at J, leaving 6 bases unmatched. Germline V CDR1 and CDR2: LGHNA, YNFKEQ. The CDR3 reads CASSQVSGGAWETQYF. The CDR3 DNA sequence: TGTGCCAGCAGCCAAGTTAGCGGGGGGGCCTGGGAGACCCAGTACTTC.

This chain connects TRBV2 to TRBJ2-7, with unresolved D. V lost 7 bases, J lost 3 bases, and 4 bases lay in between. CDR3 length: 10 amino acids. Germline V gives CDR1 SNHLY, CDR2 FYNNEI. CDR3 DNA: TGTGCCAGCACGGGCTACGAGCAGTACTTC. Amino acids: CASTGYEQYF.

This clone has only a few counts. The chain recombines TRBV2 with TRBJ1-4; the match to TRBD1 covers 9 bases. Germline CDR1 SNHLY, CDR2 FYNNEI. The V gene end was trimmed by 7 bases and the J gene end by 11 bases; junction bases not matched to a gene: 8. The CDR3 spans 13 residues. The CDR3 DNA is TGTGCCAGCACCGGGACAGGGCACAGCAAACTGTTTTTT. Amino acids: CASTGTGHSKLFF.

The gene calls are TRBV5-4 and TRBJ1-4; 7 nucleotides align to TRBD1. CDR1 and CDR2 from the germline V gene are SGHNT and YYREEE (reference sequence). The CDR3 consists of 15 residues. Trimming cost V 3 bases and J 7 bases; bases outside gene matches: 9. CDR3: CASSSTGVRGEKLFF. CDR3 bases: TGTGCCAGCAGCTCAACAGGGGTCCGAGGTGAAAAACTGTTTTTT.

The rearrangement joins TRBV27 to TRBJ2-7, with 7 bases fitting TRBD1. The germline gives CDR1 MNHEY, CDR2 SMNVEV (reference sequence). The V gene end was trimmed by 6 bases and the J gene end by 9 bases; junction bases not matched to a gene: 11. The length of the CDR3 is 13 residues. CDR3 loop: CASSPGGHPVQYF. CDR3 bases: TGTGCCAGCAGCCCAGGGGGACACCCGGTGCAGTACTTC.